This TCR beta chain was sequenced during a study of Ad26.COV2.S vaccination and SARS-CoV-2 variants. General study points: Reportedly, after vaccination the spike-specific CD8+ and CD4+ T cell responses displayed substantial breadth.

Treatment reported: over 15 received Ad26.COV2.S at low or high dose, single or two shots; 5 received placebo; per-sample allocation not given. Collection of samples fell on day 63 after the first vaccine or placebo injection. At a Boston site, the person donating was an adult of 18-55 years. Generated by immunoSEQ multiplex PCR, the TCRdb table keeps only in-frame clones and is missing some. The sample has 350,000 to 550,000 clones; nearly 90% are singletons. In the case of this clone: Its target is not known.

CDR1 and CDR2 from the germline V gene are SGHNT and YENEEA. The CDR3 loop spans 12 amino acids. V and J are TRBV11-3 and TRBJ2-2; D ambiguous. The clonotype originates from a person between 18 and 65 years old who received the Ad26.COV2.S COVID-19 vaccine or a placebo. The sample consisted of peripheral blood, taken in a trial of Ad26.COV2.S vaccine versus placebo. CDR3 sequence: CGVRLMGGELFF. The CDR3 bases are TGTGGCGTCAGGTTAATGGGCGGGGAGCTGTTTTTT.